Below, 9 T cell receptor beta chains from the same sample are listed, as sequenced in a study of T cells in Graves' hyperthyroidism and ophthalmopathy. Researchers amplified the TCR beta CDR3 regions from RNA transcripts. TCR CDR3 underwent first-round RT-PCR with the HTBI primer set. TCRdb called the multiplex PCR reads again in MiXCR, with one record for every CDR3 protein. The sample has hundreds of thousands of distinct CDR3 sequences, 38% seen once. Material: blood. Receptor source: a man aged 18 to 29 with Graves' hyperthyroidism.

This clonotype was counted ten times or more. The chain employs TRBV5-1 and TRBJ2-7; 7 bases map to TRBD1. The CDR3 length is 13 residues. Looked up from germline, CDR1 is SGHRS and CDR2 is YFSETQ. Unmatched junction bases numbered 3, after V lost 0 bases and J lost 6 bases. This CDR3 is CASSLGTGTEQYF. CDR3 bases: TGCGCCAGCAGCTTGGGGACAGGAACCGAGCAGTACTTC. Together with reference TRBV5-1 and TRBJ2-7, the CDR3 gives the full variable domain: KAGVTQTPRYLIKTRGQQVTLSCSPISGHRSVSWYQQTPGQGLQFLFEYFSETQRNKGNFPGRFSGRQFSNSRSEMNVSTLELGDSALYLCASSLGTGTEQYFGPGTRLTVT.

This clonotype was counted a few times. J is TRBJ1-5 and V is TRBV20-1; D ambiguous. Trimming cost V 0 bases and J 0 bases, with 9 bases left between them. Germline CDR1 DFQATT, CDR2 SNEGSKA (reference sequence). The CDR3 runs 15 residues. For the CDR3, the DNA is TGCAGTGCTAGAGAGACTGTTAATAGCAATCAGCCCCAGCATTTT. It specifies CSARETVNSNQPQHF.

This clonotype occurred many times. The chain employs TRBV10-3 and TRBJ1-3, with D unclear. This CDR3 spans 16 amino acids. Deletions cut 6 bases from V and 0 bases from J, with 15 bases between. Germline V gene lookup returns CDR1 ENHRY and CDR2 SYGVKD. The CDR3 loop is CAISHPDGRSGNTIYF. CDR3 in DNA: TGTGCCATCAGCCACCCGGACGGGCGCTCTGGAAACACCATATATTTT.

This clonotype occurred many times. This sequence joins TRBV29-1 and TRBJ1-3; D not resolved. Germline V gene data show CDR1 as SQVTM and CDR2 as ANQGSEA. The V end lost 0 bases, the J end lost 0 bases, and 3 bases lay between the germline ends. This CDR3 comprises 13 residues. In nucleotides, the CDR3 is TGCAGCGTTGAAGACAACTCTGGAAACACCATATATTTT. Translated, it gives CSVEDNSGNTIYF.

The gene calls are TRBV4-3 and TRBJ2-7; D gene uncertain. CDR1 is LGHNA, CDR2 YSLEER, per germline. V lost 3 bases to trimming and J lost 0 bases, with 9 bases between them. CDR3 size: 14 residues. The CDR3 sequence: CASSQALSSYEQYF. CDR3 in DNA: TGCGCCAGCAGCCAGGCTCTGTCCTCCTACGAGCAGTACTTC.

As DNA, the CDR3 is TGCAGTGCTAGTGGGGGATACACTGAAGCTTTCTTT. Protein: CSASGGYTEAFF. V gene TRBV20-1 combines with J gene TRBJ1-1; D is perhaps TRBD1 (5 bases). The CDR3 is 12 residues long. The V end lost 3 bases, the J end lost 3 bases, and 8 bases lay between the germline ends. The V gene's germline CDR1 is DFQATT and CDR2 SNEGSKA (reference sequence).

This clonotype came up many times. V and J are TRBV7-6 and TRBJ1-4; 9 bases line up with TRBD1. This CDR3 is 14 amino acids long. V shed 4 bases and J 8 bases; nucleotides not matched to a gene: 5. Per the germline V gene, CDR1 is SGHVS and CDR2 is FNYEAQ. This chain's CDR3 is CASSYGQGSEKLFF. The DNA of the CDR3 is TGTGCCAGCAGCTACGGACAGGGGTCCGAAAAACTGTTTTTT.

This clonotype has at least ten counts. The chain is built from TRBV19 and TRBJ1-1; D is ambiguous. Germline V gene sequence: CDR1 LNHDA, CDR2 SQIVND (reference sequence). There are 16 residues in the CDR3. Trimming removed 6 bases at V and 1 base at J, with 18 bases between. CDR3 protein: CASRNPGGRRNTEAFF. The CDR3, as DNA: TGTGCCAGTAGGAACCCCGGAGGCCGGAGGAACACTGAAGCTTTCTTT.

This clonotype turned up a few times. The chain joins TRBV19 to TRBJ2-7, with 11 bases aligning to TRBD2. The CDR3 runs to 16 residues. With V trimmed by 3 bases and J by 3 bases, 7 bases remained unmatched. Germline-derived CDR1 and CDR2 are LNHDA and SQIVND (reference sequence). The CDR3 reads CASSISSSGGSYEQYF. Written as DNA, the CDR3 is TGTGCCAGTAGTATCTCCTCTAGCGGGGGGAGCTACGAGCAGTACTTC.